These 11 T cell receptor beta chains originate from one sample sequenced in a study of human T cells and chemical hapten exposure (dated by TCRdb to the early 2020s). The sample's time point label, decoded: healthy volunteer bleed at 6 weeks. Total RNA was isolated from unfractionated whole blood collected in Tempus Blood RNA tubes. Libraries were made using RACE. Sequencing instrument: NextSeq 500. TCRdb reanalyzed the raw reads on its own, using fastp at Q25 for trimming and MiXCR for clone calling, and kept in-frame beta chains. When rows share a CDR3 protein, they turn into one entry using the most common DNA and genes. This sample comprises about 80,000 distinct CDR3 sequences, around 9.4% of them detected only once. The top ten clonotypes cover about 1.8% of the sample. Material: whole blood. Receptors originate from a female donor in good health. Some clones in this sample may be carry-over from other donors' samples.

Comments on this clonotype: Since a much larger clone is just one base distant, this may be a read error. The V call is TRBV20-1, the J call TRBJ2-3; the D call may be TRBD1 or TRBD2 (5 bases each). CDR3 length: 15 amino acids. Germline CDR1 is DFQATT and CDR2 is SNEGSKA (reference sequence). CDR3 DNA sequence: TGCAGTGCAGAGAGTCGGGACGGTAGCACAGATACGCAGTGTTTT. Amino acid sequence: CSAESRDGSTDTQCF.

This clonotype has a count of ten or more. This rearrangement joins TRBV29-1 to TRBJ1-5; no clear D gene. V was trimmed by 2 bases and J by 7 bases, leaving 12 bases between them. Germline V CDR1 and CDR2: SQVTM, ANQGSEA. This CDR3 is built from 13 residues. The chain's CDR3 is CSVETLSGQPQHF. CDR3 bases: TGCAGCGTTGAAACCCTATCCGGACAGCCCCAGCATTTT.

The table lists this clonotype with a few counts. The chain combines TRBV7-9 with TRBJ2-2; D gene uncertain. Germline CDR1 reads SEHNR; CDR2 reads FQNEAQ (reference sequence). V shed 3 bases and J shed 7 bases, with 3 bases lying between them. This CDR3 has 11 amino acids. In DNA, the CDR3 is TGTGCCAGCAGCTTCGGCGGGGAGCTGTTTTTT. The encoded protein is CASSFGGELFF. Filled out from reference TRBV7-9 and TRBJ2-2, the complete variable domain reads DTGVSQNPRHKITKRGQNVTFRCDPISEHNRLYWYRQTLGQGPEFLTYFQNEAQLEKSRLLSDRFSAERPKGSFSTLEIQRTEQGDSAMYLCASSFGGELFFGEGSRLTVL.

The chain couples TRBV6-2 or TRBV6-3 to TRBJ2-7; 7 bases fit TRBD1. The CDR3 runs 14 residues. Per germline, CDR1 MNHEY and CDR2 SVGEGT. V shed 6 bases and J 0 bases; nucleotides not matched to a gene: 5. The CDR3 region has the DNA TGTGCCAGCAGAACAACAGGGGTCTCCTACGAGCAGTACTTC. This gives the protein CASRTTGVSYEQYF.

With regard to this clonotype: One base away lies a much larger clone, so this may be a sequencing read error. The chain links TRBV6-5 to TRBJ1-4; 7 bases line up with TRBD1. The CDR3 has 16 amino acids. Germline CDR1 reads MNHEY; CDR2 reads SVGAGI. The junction had 13 bases not matched to a gene; V was cut back by 5 bases and J by 7 bases. This CDR3 is CASSGETGASGEKLFF. CDR3 DNA sequence: TGTGCCAGCAGTGGAGAAACAGGGGCGAGTGGTGAAAAACTGTTTTTT.

The chain combines TRBV7-9 with TRBJ1-1; D is unresolved. CDR1 and CDR2 from the germline V gene are SEHNR and FQNEAQ (reference sequence). The CDR3 sequence is 12 residues long. Trimming took 0 bases from V and 5 from J, leaving 4 bases between them. Here the CDR3 reads CASSLATTEAFF. Here the CDR3 DNA reads TGTGCCAGCAGCTTAGCAACGACTGAAGCTTTCTTT. The full variable domain, rest sourced from reference TRBV7-9 and TRBJ1-1, is DTGVSQNPRHKITKRGQNVTFRCDPISEHNRLYWYRQTLGQGPEFLTYFQNEAQLEKSRLLSDRFSAERPKGSFSTLEIQRTEQGDSAMYLCASSLATTEAFFGQGTRLTVV.

At least ten counts were recorded for this clonotype. The chain couples TRBV9 to TRBJ1-5; 9 nucleotides match TRBD1. The CDR3 loop spans 15 amino acids. Germline-derived CDR1 and CDR2 are SGDLS and YYNGEE. The ends lost 4 bases at V and 6 bases at J; junction bases unmatched: 8. The CDR3 reads CASSPGQGYGQPQHF. The CDR3 region has the DNA TGTGCCAGCAGCCCCGGACAGGGGTATGGTCAGCCCCAGCATTTT.

This clonotype has just a few counts. The V call is TRBV12-3 or TRBV12-4, the J call TRBJ1-5; TRBD1 matches 10 bases. CDR3 size: 16 residues. After removal of 5 bases from V and 3 bases from J, the junction contained 7 bases not matched to a gene. The CDR3 DNA sequence: TGTGCCAGCAGTCCGCCGGGACAGGGGTTCAATCAGCCCCAGCATTTT. It yields the protein CASSPPGQGFNQPQHF.

This clonotype has only a few counts. The rearrangement links TRBV6-6 to TRBJ2-7; 10 bases line up with TRBD1. Trimming cost V 6 bases and J 9 bases; bases outside gene matches: 8. Germline CDR1 is MNHNY and CDR2 is SVGAGI (reference sequence). CDR3 length: 13 residues. The CDR3 coding sequence is TGTGCCAGCAGCCAAGGACAGGGGGAGTTGCAGTACTTC. It is translated as CASSQGQGELQYF.

This clonotype appeared a few times. This chain connects TRBV11-1 to TRBJ2-1, with a weak D call TRBD2 (5 bases). V was trimmed by 2 bases and J by 10 bases, leaving 15 bases between them. CDR1 SGHAT and CDR2 FQDESV come from the germline V gene (reference sequence). This CDR3 is built from 14 residues. In nucleotides, the CDR3 is TGTGCCAGCAGCTTAAACACCGGGAATAGGGAGCAGTTCTTC. This codes for CASSLNTGNREQFF. Variable domain in full (rest from reference TRBV11-1 and TRBJ2-1): EAEVAQSPRYKITEKSQAVAFWCDPISGHATLYWYRQILGQGPELLVQFQDESVVDDSQLPKDRFSAERLKGVDSTLKIQPAELGDSAMYLCASSLNTGNREQFFGPGTRLTVL.

The CDR3 DNA reads TGTGCCATCAGTGGACAGATACAAGAGACCCAGTACTTC. Translation gives CAISGQIQETQYF. The chain employs TRBV10-3 and TRBJ2-5; D might be TRBD1 (5 bases). Germline-derived CDR1 and CDR2 are ENHRY and SYGVKD. V was shortened by 4 bases and J by 2 bases, with 8 bases between the two germline ends. The CDR3 contains 13 residues.